This entry features one T cell receptor beta chain sequence. Clones were read by immunoSEQ multiplex PCR, and TCRdb kept only the in-frame ones, dropping some. Of 5,000 to 6,500 clones in the sample, approximately 58% were seen once. The sample is drawn from a study of preoperative IRX-2 immunotherapy in early breast cancer. Treatment of the sample: preoperative locoregional IRX-2 cytokine immunotherapy. Preoperative locoregional IRX-2 cytokine immunotherapy was tested in the phase Ib source study. Per germline, CDR1 SGHVS and CDR2 FNYEAQ. The length of the CDR3 is 17 residues. J was trimmed by 0 bases and V by 11 bases; bases with no gene match: 12.

J is TRBJ2-2 and V is TRBV7-6, with 10 bases aligning to TRBD1. The material was tumor tissue, obtained before IRX-2 immunotherapy. The sequence was collected from a human donor with breast cancer. The chain's CDR3 is CARLQLDRGANTGELFF. Written as DNA, the CDR3 is TGTGCCCGACTTCAGCTGGACAGGGGGGCGAACACCGGGGAGCTGTTTTTT.